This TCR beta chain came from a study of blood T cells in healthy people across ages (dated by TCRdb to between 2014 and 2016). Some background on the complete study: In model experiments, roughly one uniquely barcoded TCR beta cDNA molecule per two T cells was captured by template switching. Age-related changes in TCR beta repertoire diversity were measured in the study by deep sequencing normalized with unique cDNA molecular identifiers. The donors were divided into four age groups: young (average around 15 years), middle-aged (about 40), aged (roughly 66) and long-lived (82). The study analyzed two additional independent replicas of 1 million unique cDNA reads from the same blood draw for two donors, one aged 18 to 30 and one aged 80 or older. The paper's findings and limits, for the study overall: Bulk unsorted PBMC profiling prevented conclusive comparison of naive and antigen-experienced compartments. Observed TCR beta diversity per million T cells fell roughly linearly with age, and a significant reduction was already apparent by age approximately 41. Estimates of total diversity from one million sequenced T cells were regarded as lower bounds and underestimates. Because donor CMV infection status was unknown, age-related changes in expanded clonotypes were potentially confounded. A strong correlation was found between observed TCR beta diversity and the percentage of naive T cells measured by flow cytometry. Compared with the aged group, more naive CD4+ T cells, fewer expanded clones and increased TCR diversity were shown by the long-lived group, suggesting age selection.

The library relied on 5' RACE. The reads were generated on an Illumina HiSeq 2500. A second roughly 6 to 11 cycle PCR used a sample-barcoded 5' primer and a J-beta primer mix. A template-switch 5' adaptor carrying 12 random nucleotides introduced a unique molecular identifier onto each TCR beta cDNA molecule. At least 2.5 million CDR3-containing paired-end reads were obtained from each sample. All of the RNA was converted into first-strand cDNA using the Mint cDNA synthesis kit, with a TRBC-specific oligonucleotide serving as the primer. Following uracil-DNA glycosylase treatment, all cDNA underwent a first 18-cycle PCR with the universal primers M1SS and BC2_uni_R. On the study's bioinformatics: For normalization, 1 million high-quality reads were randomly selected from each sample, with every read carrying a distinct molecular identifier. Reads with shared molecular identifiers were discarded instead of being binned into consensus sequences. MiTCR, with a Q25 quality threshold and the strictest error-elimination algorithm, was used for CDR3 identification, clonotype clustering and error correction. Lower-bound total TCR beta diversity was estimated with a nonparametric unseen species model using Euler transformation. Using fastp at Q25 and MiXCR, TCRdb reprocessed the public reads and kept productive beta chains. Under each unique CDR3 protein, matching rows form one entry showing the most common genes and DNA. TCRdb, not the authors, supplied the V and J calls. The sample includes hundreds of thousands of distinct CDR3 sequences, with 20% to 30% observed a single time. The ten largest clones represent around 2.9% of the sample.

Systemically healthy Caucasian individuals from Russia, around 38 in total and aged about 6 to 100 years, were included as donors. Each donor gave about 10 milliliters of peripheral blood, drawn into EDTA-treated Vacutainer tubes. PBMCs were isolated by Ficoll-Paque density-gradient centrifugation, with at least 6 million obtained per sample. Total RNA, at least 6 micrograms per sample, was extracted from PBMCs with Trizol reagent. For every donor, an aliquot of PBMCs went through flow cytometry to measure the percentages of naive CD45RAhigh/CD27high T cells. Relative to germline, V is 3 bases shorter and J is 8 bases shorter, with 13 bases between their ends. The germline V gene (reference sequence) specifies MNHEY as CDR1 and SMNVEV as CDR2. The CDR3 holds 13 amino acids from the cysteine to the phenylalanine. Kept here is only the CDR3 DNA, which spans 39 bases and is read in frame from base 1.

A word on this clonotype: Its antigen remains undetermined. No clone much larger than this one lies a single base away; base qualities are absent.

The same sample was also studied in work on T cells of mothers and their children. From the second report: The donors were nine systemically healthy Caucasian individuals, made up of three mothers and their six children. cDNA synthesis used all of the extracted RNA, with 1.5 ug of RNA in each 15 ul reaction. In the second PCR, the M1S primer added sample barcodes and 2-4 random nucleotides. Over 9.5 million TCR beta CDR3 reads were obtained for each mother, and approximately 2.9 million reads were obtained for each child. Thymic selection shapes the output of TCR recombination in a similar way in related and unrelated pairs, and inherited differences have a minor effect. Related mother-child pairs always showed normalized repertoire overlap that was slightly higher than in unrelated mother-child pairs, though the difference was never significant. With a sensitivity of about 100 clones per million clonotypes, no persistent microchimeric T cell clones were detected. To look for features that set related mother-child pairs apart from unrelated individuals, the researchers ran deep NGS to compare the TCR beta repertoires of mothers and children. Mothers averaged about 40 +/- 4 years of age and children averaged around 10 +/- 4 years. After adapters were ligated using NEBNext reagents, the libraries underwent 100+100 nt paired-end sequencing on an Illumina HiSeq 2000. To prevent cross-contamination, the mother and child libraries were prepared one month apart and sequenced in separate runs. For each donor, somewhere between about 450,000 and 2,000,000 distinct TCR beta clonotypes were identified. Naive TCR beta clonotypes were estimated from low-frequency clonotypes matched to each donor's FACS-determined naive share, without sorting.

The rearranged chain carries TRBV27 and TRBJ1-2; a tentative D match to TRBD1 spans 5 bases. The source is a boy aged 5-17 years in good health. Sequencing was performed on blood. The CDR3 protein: CASSFGGARGYTF. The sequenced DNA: TGTGCCAGCAGTTTTGGAGGGGCGCGGGGCTACACCTTC.